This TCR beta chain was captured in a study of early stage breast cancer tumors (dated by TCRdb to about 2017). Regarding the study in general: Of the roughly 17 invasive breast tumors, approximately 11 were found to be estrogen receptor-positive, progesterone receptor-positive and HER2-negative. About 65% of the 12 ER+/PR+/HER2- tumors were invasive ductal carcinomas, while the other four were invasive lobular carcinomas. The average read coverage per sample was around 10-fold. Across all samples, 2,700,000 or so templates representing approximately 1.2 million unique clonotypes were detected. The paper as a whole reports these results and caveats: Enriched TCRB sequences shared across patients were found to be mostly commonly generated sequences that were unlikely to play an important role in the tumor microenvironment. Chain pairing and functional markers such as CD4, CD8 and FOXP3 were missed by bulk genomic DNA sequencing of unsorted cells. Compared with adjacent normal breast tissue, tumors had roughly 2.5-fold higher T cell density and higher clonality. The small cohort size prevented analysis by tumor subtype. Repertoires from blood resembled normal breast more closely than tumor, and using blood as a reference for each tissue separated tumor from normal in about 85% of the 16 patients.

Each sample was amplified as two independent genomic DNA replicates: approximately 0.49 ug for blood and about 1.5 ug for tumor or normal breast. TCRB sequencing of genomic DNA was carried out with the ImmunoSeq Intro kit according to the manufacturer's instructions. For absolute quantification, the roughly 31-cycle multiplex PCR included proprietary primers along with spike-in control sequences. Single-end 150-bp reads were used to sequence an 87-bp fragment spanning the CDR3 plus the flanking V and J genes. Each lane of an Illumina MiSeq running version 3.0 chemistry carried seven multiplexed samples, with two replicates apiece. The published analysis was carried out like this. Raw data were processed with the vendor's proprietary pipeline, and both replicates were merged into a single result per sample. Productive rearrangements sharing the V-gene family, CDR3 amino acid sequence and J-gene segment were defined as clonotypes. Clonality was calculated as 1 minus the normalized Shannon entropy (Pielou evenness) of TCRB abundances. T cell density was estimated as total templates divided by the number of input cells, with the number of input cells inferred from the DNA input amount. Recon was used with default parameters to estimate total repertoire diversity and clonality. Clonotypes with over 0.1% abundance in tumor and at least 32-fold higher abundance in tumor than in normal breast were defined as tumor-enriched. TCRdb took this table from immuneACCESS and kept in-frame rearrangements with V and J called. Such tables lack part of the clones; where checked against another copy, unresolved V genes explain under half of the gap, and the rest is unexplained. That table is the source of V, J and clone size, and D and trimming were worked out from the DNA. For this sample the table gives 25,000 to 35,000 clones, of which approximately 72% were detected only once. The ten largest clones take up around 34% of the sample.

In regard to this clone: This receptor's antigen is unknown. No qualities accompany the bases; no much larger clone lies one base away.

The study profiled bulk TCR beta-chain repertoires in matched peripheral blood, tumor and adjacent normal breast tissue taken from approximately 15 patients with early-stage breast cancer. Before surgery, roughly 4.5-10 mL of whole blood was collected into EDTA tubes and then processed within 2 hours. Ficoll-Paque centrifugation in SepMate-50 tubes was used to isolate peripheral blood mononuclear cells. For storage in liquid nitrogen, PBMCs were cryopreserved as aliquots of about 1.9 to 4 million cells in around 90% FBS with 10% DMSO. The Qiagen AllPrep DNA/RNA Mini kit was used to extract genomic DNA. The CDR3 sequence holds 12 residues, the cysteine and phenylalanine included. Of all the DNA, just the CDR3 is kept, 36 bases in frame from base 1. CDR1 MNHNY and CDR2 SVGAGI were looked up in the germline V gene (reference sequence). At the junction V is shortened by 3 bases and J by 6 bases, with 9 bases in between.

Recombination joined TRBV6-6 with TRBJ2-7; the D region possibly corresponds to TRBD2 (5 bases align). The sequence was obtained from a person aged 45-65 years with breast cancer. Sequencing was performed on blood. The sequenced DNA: TGTGCCAGCAGTTATTTAGGGAGCGAGCAGTACTTC. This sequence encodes CASSYLGSEQYF.